These 28 T cell receptor beta chains originate from one sample sequenced in a study of regulatory T cells in long-lasting Graves disease. The time point denotes: newly diagnosed GD, antithyroid drugs for less than 3 months. PBMCs provided the RNA from which the TCR library was made. Construction of the TCR beta libraries employed iRepertoire HTBI primers in conjunction with Arm-PCR of CDR3 regions. TCRdb used MiXCR to reprocess the multiplex PCR reads, holding one entry per CDR3 protein. The repertoire holds hundreds of thousands of distinct CDR3 sequences, with 15% as singletons. These data are also associated with another study on T cells in Graves' hyperthyroidism and ophthalmopathy.

The sequenced sample was peripheral blood mononuclear cells (PBMCs), obtained at new diagnosis, from a patient treated with antithyroid drugs. The receptors were sampled from a woman in her thirties or forties with Graves disease.

This clonotype was counted a single time. V gene TRBV13 combines with J gene TRBJ2-7; 8 nucleotides line up with TRBD2. Germline V gives CDR1 PRHDT, CDR2 FYEKMQ (reference sequence). V shed 6 bases, J shed 2 bases, and the junction held 3 bases outside the gene matches. The CDR3 contains 13 residues. CDR3: CASSSGITYEQYF. The CDR3 DNA reads as TGTGCCAGCAGTAGCGGGATTACCTACGAGCAGTACTTC. The full variable domain, in which reference TRBV13 and TRBJ2-7 provide the parts outside the CDR3, is AAGVIQSPRHLIKEKRETATLKCYPIPRHDTVYWYQQGPGQDPQFLISFYEKMQSDKGSIPDRFSAQQFSDYHSELNMSSLELGDSALYFCASSSGITYEQYFGPGTRLTVT.

The sample holds many counts of this clonotype. The J gene is TRBJ2-7, the V gene TRBV11-1; 10 positions agree with TRBD1. Germline assignment: CDR1 SGHAT and CDR2 FQDESV (reference sequence). The CDR3 is made up of 15 amino acids. Losses at the gene ends were 5 bases for V and 4 bases for J; bases not matched to a gene: 8. CDR3 nucleotides: TGTGCCAGCAGCCGTACCGGACAGGGGGTTTACGAGCAGTACTTC. It encodes CASSRTGQGVYEQYF.

This rearrangement joins TRBV5-5 to TRBJ2-1; TRBD2 matches at 8 bases. This CDR3 spans 16 amino acids. CDR1 is SGHKS and CDR2 is YYEKEE in the germline V gene (reference sequence). V lost 0 bases, J lost 2 bases, and 4 bases stayed unmatched. The CDR3 region has the DNA TGTGCCAGCAGCTTGGTACTAGCGGACGCCTACAATGAGCAGTTCTTC. Its translation is CASSLVLADAYNEQFF.

This clonotype appeared a few times. The chain is built from TRBV19 and TRBJ1-2, with D perhaps matching TRBD1 (6 bases). V shed 6 bases and J shed 2 bases, with 16 bases lying between them. This CDR3 comprises 15 residues. The germline V gene has CDR1 LNHDA and CDR2 SQIVND (reference sequence). CDR3 DNA: TGTGCCAGTAGCCACCGGGACAAAGTAAACTATGGCTACACCTTC. The encoded protein is CASSHRDKVNYGYTF.

The chain joins TRBV2 to TRBJ2-3; 9 bases line up with TRBD2. The CDR3 is 15 residues long. The V gene end was trimmed by 8 bases and the J gene end by 2 bases; junction bases not matched to a gene: 8. Germline CDR1 SNHLY, CDR2 FYNNEI. The CDR3 reads CASLTAGGPTDTQYF. CDR3 in DNA: TGTGCCAGCCTCACTGCGGGGGGGCCCACAGATACGCAGTATTTT.

For this clonotype: A much bigger clone sits one base away, suggesting this may be a read error. The gene calls are TRBV27 and TRBJ2-1; a possible D gene is TRBD1 (6 bases). Gene TRBJ2-7 matches the end of the DNA better, so the J call may be wrong. This CDR3 is 13 amino acids long. CDR1 is MNHEY and CDR2 is SMNVEV in the germline V gene (reference sequence). This CDR3 reads CPSSPKGAYEQYF. The CDR3 bases are TGTCCCAGCAGTCCTAAGGGGGCCTACGAGCAGTACTTC.

The gene calls are TRBV29-1 and TRBJ2-5; D perhaps matches TRBD2 (6 bases). CDR3 length: 13 residues. V was trimmed by 6 bases and J by 5 bases, leaving 16 bases between them. Germline lookup yields CDR1 SQVTM and CDR2 ANQGSEA. DNA for the CDR3: TGCAGCGTCGGAGGGAGGCCGGGGGAGACCCAGTACTTC. Translation: CSVGGRPGETQYF. The whole variable domain, filled in from reference TRBV29-1 and TRBJ2-5, reads SAVISQKPSRDICQRGTSLTIQCQVDSQVTMMFWYRQQPGQSLTLIATANQGSEATYESGFVIDKFPISRPNLTFSTLTVSNMSPEDSSIYLCSVGGRPGETQYFGPGTRLLVL.

The V gene is TRBV20-1, the J gene TRBJ1-1; D is undetermined. The germline V gene encodes CDR1 DFQATT and CDR2 SNEGSKA (reference sequence). Trimming cost V 6 bases and J 0 bases, with 8 bases left between them. The CDR3 is 12 residues long. CDR3 DNA sequence: TGCAGTGCGTTACAGATGAACACTGAAGCTTTCTTT. Its translation: CSALQMNTEAFF.

Many counts were recorded for this clonotype. The chain recombines TRBV12-3 or TRBV12-4 with TRBJ2-2, with 8 bases lining up with TRBD1. CDR3 size: 15 residues. Trimming removed 2 bases from V and 6 bases from J; junction bases left unmatched: 5. The CDR3 DNA reads TGTGCCAGCAGTTTAAGTCAGGGGGCTGCCGGGGAGCTGTTTTTT. It is translated as CASSLSQGAAGELFF.

This clonotype was counted ten times or more. The rearrangement uses TRBV28 and TRBJ2-7; 10 bases are a match to TRBD1. CDR3 size: 15 residues. Germline CDR1 MDHEN, CDR2 SYDVKM. V lost 5 bases to trimming and J lost 3 bases; unmatched junction nucleotides: 7. Here the CDR3 DNA reads TGTGCCAGCAGTACCCGGGACAGGGGTGGCTACGAGCAGTACTTC. Residues: CASSTRDRGGYEQYF.

This clonotype occurred many times. V gene TRBV7-2 combines with J gene TRBJ2-1; D is perhaps TRBD2 (6 bases). CDR3 length: 14 residues. Trimming pared 8 bases from V and 5 bases from J, leaving 16 bases between. CDR1 and CDR2 from the germline V gene are SGHTA and FQGNSA. This CDR3 reads CASQGSSANNEQFF. In DNA, the CDR3 is TGTGCCAGCCAAGGGTCTAGCGCCAACAATGAGCAGTTCTTC.

This clonotype came up many times. The chain is built from TRBV6-2 or TRBV6-3 and TRBJ1-5; D is uncertain. Trimming stripped 6 bases from V and 9 bases from J, with 15 bases between. Germline CDR1 and CDR2: MNHEY and SVGEGT. This CDR3 spans 13 amino acids. The CDR3 nucleotides are TGTGCCAGCAGGCCCCGGCTAGGGCTGCCCCAGCATTTT. Amino acid sequence: CASRPRLGLPQHF.

This clonotype has a handful of counts. V and J are TRBV30 and TRBJ2-7; D perhaps matches TRBD2 (6 bases). The CDR3 is made up of 13 amino acids. With 3 bases removed from V and 1 base from J, the gap between germline ends came to 10 bases. CDR1 and CDR2 from the germline V gene are GTSNPN and SVGIG (reference sequence). CDR3 in DNA: TGTGCCTGGAGCCCCGCGGGGTCCTACGAGCAGTACTTC. As protein: CAWSPAGSYEQYF.

This clonotype was detected many times. The rearrangement uses TRBV20-1 and TRBJ2-4; 7 bases match TRBD2. V lost 3 bases and J lost 0; bases outside the gene matches: 8. Looked up from germline, CDR1 is DFQATT and CDR2 is SNEGSKA (reference sequence). The CDR3 covers 16 residues. The CDR3 loop is CSASALAEVAKNIQYF. CDR3 nucleotides: TGCAGTGCTAGTGCCCTAGCGGAGGTAGCCAAAAACATTCAGTACTTC.

This clonotype was observed many times. The chain joins TRBV12-3 or TRBV12-4 to TRBJ1-5; perhaps TRBD1 as D (5 bases). The CDR3 covers 15 residues. V was cut by 7 bases and J by 9 bases, with 22 bases left in between. The CDR3 bases are TGTGCCAGCACCCCGGGTGGACAAGGGATCAGGCCCCAGCATTTT. Translation: CASTPGGQGIRPQHF.

This clonotype was observed many times. The chain has TRBV3-1 and TRBJ2-7, with D tentatively TRBD1 (7 bases). The V and J ends lost 4 bases and 3 bases respectively, with 13 bases between them. The CDR3 spans 14 residues. Germline CDR1 is LGHDT and CDR2 is YNNKEL (reference sequence). CDR3 in amino acids: CASSRAGQSYEQYF. Written as DNA, the CDR3 is TGTGCCAGCAGCCGGGCGGGACAGAGCTACGAGCAGTACTTC.

The chain is built from TRBV3-1 and TRBJ2-5, with 11 bases aligning to TRBD2. The V and J ends lost 5 bases and 2 bases, in that order; junction bases with no gene match: 4. The germline V gene encodes CDR1 LGHDT and CDR2 YNNKEL (reference sequence). CDR3 size: 15 residues. The CDR3 nucleotides are TGTGCCAGCAGCAACCTAGCGGGGGGACAAGAGACCCAGTACTTC. Amino acid sequence: CASSNLAGGQETQYF.

This clonotype was counted many times. The chain uses TRBV20-1 and TRBJ1-1, with 7 bases lining up with TRBD1. The length of the CDR3 is 15 residues. Germline V gene data show CDR1 as DFQATT and CDR2 as SNEGSKA (reference sequence). Losses at the gene ends were 5 bases for V and 5 bases for J; bases not matched to a gene: 14. The CDR3 spells CSASGQERGGTEAFF. The CDR3 DNA is TGCAGTGCTTCTGGACAGGAAAGGGGGGGGACTGAAGCTTTCTTT.

This clonotype has at least ten counts. V usage is TRBV19 and J usage is TRBJ1-1; D is unclear. Trimming stripped 10 bases from V and 1 base from J, with 19 bases between. In germline, CDR1 is LNHDA, CDR2 SQIVND (reference sequence). This CDR3 has 15 residues. CDR3 in amino acids: CATKDGGRWNTEAFF. CDR3 bases: TGTGCCACCAAAGACGGAGGGCGCTGGAACACTGAAGCTTTCTTT.

This clonotype has ten or more counts. V and J are TRBV29-1 and TRBJ2-1; 9 bases map to TRBD2. The V gene's germline CDR1 is SQVTM and CDR2 ANQGSEA. The V gene end was trimmed by 4 bases and the J gene end by 5 bases; junction bases not matched to a gene: 12. The CDR3 runs 16 residues. The CDR3 DNA reads as TGCAGCGTTGTCCAGGGTGGTAGCGGGAGAAACAATGAGCAGTTCTTC. Translated: CSVVQGGSGRNNEQFF.

This clonotype was seen ten or more times. The rearrangement uses TRBV6-2 or TRBV6-3 and TRBJ2-7, with D unresolved. Germline assignment: CDR1 MNHEY and CDR2 SVGEGT. Trimming took off 0 bases at V and 0 bases at J, with 12 bases between the two ends. The CDR3 sequence is 16 residues long. Here the CDR3 DNA reads TGTGCCAGCAGTTACTCGAACCGACCGAGCTCCTACGAGCAGTACTTC. It is translated as CASSYSNRPSSYEQYF.

This clonotype was found many times. This sequence joins TRBV24-1 and TRBJ2-1; perhaps TRBD1 as D (5 bases). Between the trimmed V and J ends, which lost 4 bases and 3 bases, there was a span of 15 bases. This CDR3 contains 16 residues. Germline-derived CDR1 and CDR2 are KGHDR and SFDVKD. CDR3 in amino acids: CATSDPRQGIYNEQFF. CDR3 nucleotides: TGTGCCACCAGTGACCCACGGCAGGGTATCTACAATGAGCAGTTCTTC.

This clonotype was detected many times. This sequence joins TRBV11-3 and TRBJ2-1; tentatively, D is TRBD1 (5 bases). The CDR3 has 15 amino acids. CDR1 is SGHNT and CDR2 is YENEEA in the germline V gene. The germline V and J ends were trimmed by 0 bases and 7 bases, with 13 bases remaining between them. The CDR3 DNA reads as TGTGCCAGCAGCTTAGACCCAGGGTTGTGGAATGAGCAGTTCTTC. Protein sequence: CASSLDPGLWNEQFF.

V and J are TRBV28 and TRBJ1-5; maybe TRBD1 (6 bases). This CDR3 has 15 residues. Germline V gene sequence: CDR1 MDHEN, CDR2 SYDVKM. Trimming cost V 4 bases and J 7 bases, with 17 bases left between them. The CDR3 reads CASSSAQGGGQPQHF. The CDR3 DNA reads TGTGCCAGCAGTTCCGCACAGGGCGGGGGCCAGCCCCAGCATTTT.

This chain links TRBV19 with TRBJ2-3; 7 bases match TRBD2. The ends lost 6 bases at V and 1 base at J; junction bases unmatched: 7. The CDR3 length is 15 residues. Germline CDR1 LNHDA, CDR2 SQIVND (reference sequence). The CDR3 nucleotides read TGTGCCAGTAGCTCGGGGACTACAGGCACAGATACGCAGTATTTT. Amino acids: CASSSGTTGTDTQYF.

There are a few counts of this clonotype. The chain joins TRBV12-5 to TRBJ2-5; D uncertain. V was shortened by 3 bases and J by 4 bases, with 21 bases between the two germline ends. In germline, CDR1 is LGHNT, CDR2 FRNRAP. The CDR3 runs to 17 residues. The CDR3 nucleotides read TGTGCTAGTGGTTTTACCACTCCCCGGCAGGATGGAGAGACCCAGTACTTC. It codes for CASGFTTPRQDGETQYF.

Ten or more counts support this clonotype. The chain couples TRBV27 to TRBJ2-4; D is undetermined. V lost 2 bases to trimming and J lost 1 base, with 3 bases between them. Germline assignment: CDR1 MNHEY and CDR2 SMNVEV (reference sequence). CDR3 length: 13 residues. DNA for the CDR3: TGTGCCAGCAGTTTAGCGGCCAAAAACATTCAGTACTTC. Its translation: CASSLAAKNIQYF.

The J gene is TRBJ2-2, the V gene TRBV28; D may correspond to TRBD1 or TRBD2 (5 bases each). The CDR3 has 16 amino acids. In germline, CDR1 is MDHEN, CDR2 SYDVKM. Trimming shortened V by 9 bases and J by 0 bases, and 17 bases separated the two germline ends. The CDR3 bases are TGTGCCAGATCCGGGGCAGGCGACCCGAACACCGGGGAGCTGTTTTTT. Translation gives CARSGAGDPNTGELFF. Based on the CDR3 plus reference TRBV28 and TRBJ2-2, the full variable domain is DVKVTQSSRYLVKRTGEKVFLECVQDMDHENMFWYRQDPGLGLRLIYFSYDVKMKEKGDIPEGYSVSREKKERFSLILESASTNQTSMYLCARSGAGDPNTGELFFGEGSRLTVL.